This is a list of T cell receptor beta chains from one sample in a study of radiotherapy plus CTLA-4 blockade in lung cancer. The protocol was immunoSEQ multiplex PCR, while the TCRdb copy is restricted to in-frame clones and leaves out a portion. The table shows approximately 83,000 clones, with more than 60% occurring only once. The sequenced sample was peripheral blood, obtained from a patient treated with radiotherapy plus ipilimumab. These receptor sequences come from a human donor with non-small cell lung cancer who had a partial response to radiotherapy plus ipilimumab. Some clones in this sample may be carry-over from other donors' samples. The CDR3 runs from the conserved cysteine through the conserved F or W.

J,V,length,CDR3
TRBJ2-7,TRBV11-2,15,CASSLRQGSGTEQYF
TRBJ1-2,TRBV7-3,14,CASSEQGAGYGYTF
TRBJ2-1,TRBV27,17,CASSLFVTGTTPNEQFF
TRBJ1-5,TRBV12-2,14,CASRLGRGPQPQHF
TRBJ1-1,TRBV27,15,CASSPSTGVGTEAFF
TRBJ2-7,TRBV5-6,16,CASSREGGRSSYEQYF
TRBJ2-5,TRBV5-6,14,CASSKLGQQETQYF
TRBJ1-1,TRBV19,14,CASSRGQLNTEAFF
TRBJ2-5,TRBV14,14,CASSQWYGVETQYF
TRBJ2-5,TRBV5-3,15,CARSLRRGTRGTQYF
TRBJ2-3,TRBV5-4,16,CASSSSGGAPWNTQYF
TRBJ1-3,TRBV18,13,CASSPPTVFKEYF
TRBJ2-1,TRBV10-3,17,CAISEPLARSSYNEQFF
TRBJ2-1,TRBV4-2,16,CASSQEPSINYNEQFF
TRBJ1-5,TRBV6-1,15,CASREQGHSNQPQHF
TRBJ2-3,TRBV28,16,CASSSRGTSGTDTQYF
TRBJ1-4,TRBV6-6,15,CASSYFGTGHEKLFF
TRBJ2-3,TRBV7-2,16,CASRSSLAGGLDTQYF
TRBJ1-5,TRBV28,14,CASSIGTGHQPQHF
TRBJ2-3,TRBV4-2,13,CASSQDTRGTQYF
TRBJ2-1,TRBV27,15,CASSSGTSAYNEQFF
TRBJ1-1,TRBV27,13,CASSLREDTEAFF
TRBJ2-5,TRBV4-3,15,CASSQAAALMETQYF
TRBJ1-1,TRBV28,15,CASSLQGRLRTEAFF
TRBJ1-2,TRBV19,13,CASSIGGSAGYTF
TRBJ1-4,TRBV11-3,14,CASSPDRRGEKLFF
TRBJ1-3,TRBV6-1,16,CASSEVLGGSGNTIYF
TRBJ1-1,TRBV7-6,15,CASSPESGFNTEAFF
TRBJ2-2,TRBV2,15,CASSPDTISTGELFF
TRBJ1-2,TRBV7-9,13,CASSPTANYGYTF
TRBJ1-1,TRBV18,15,CASSPWSRVDTEAFF
TRBJ2-3,TRBV19,15,CASSMSGGPTDTQYF
TRBJ2-3,TRBV30,13,CAWSKGWADTQYF
TRBJ2-5,TRBV2,11,CASRTSGFQYF
TRBJ2-5,TRBV7-2,12,CASSFNRGLLYF
TRBJ2-3,TRBV27,15,CASSTPDRRTDTQYF
TRBJ2-2,TRBV10-3,17,CAISEFGTSGSPGELFF
TRBJ1-5,TRBV19,15,CASQVPGQDNQPQHF
TRBJ2-1,TRBV7-2,16,CASSLWGSGANNEQFF
TRBJ1-2,TRBV4-1,15,CASKRSGQGLYGYTF
TRBJ1-6,TRBV5-1,17,CASSALTGGLMVSPLHF
TRBJ2-5,TRBV27,16,CASSMSPLAIQETQYF
TRBJ2-5,TRBV7-7,13,CASSEEAGVSQYF